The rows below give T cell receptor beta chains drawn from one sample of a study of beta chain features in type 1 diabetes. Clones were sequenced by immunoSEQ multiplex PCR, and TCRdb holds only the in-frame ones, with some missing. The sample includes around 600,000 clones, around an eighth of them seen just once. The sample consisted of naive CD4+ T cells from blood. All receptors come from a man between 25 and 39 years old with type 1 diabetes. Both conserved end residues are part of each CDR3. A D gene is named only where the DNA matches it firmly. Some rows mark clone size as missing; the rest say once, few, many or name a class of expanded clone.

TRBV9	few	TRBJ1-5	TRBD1	TGTGCCAGCAGCGCCGGGACAGGGGACAATCAGCCCCAGCATTTT	CASSAGTGDNQPQHF
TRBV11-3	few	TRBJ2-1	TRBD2	TGTGCCAGCAGCTTAACTAGCGGAGGAGAGCAGTTCTTC	CASSLTSGGEQFF
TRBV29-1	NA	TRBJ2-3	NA	TGCAGCGTTGCTCGGTCGCCGGGCACAGATACGCAGTATTTT	CSVARSPGTDTQYF
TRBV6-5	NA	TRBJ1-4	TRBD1	TGTGCCAGCAGTACTGGGACAGCTGGCGGAAAACTGTTTTTT	CASSTGTAGGKLFF
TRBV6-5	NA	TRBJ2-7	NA	TGTGCCAGCAGTTCCCCGATCCCATACTACCTCGAGCAGTACTTC	CASSSPIPYYLEQYF
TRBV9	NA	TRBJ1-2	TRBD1	TGTGCCAGCAGCGTAGGAGTGAATGACAGGGCCTATGGCTACACCTTC	CASSVGVNDRAYGYTF
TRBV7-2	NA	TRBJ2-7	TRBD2	TGTGCCAGCAGCTTCGGGAATAGCGGGATGGGCTTCTACGAGCAGTACTTC	CASSFGNSGMGFYEQYF
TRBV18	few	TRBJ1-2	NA	TGTGCCAGCTCACCTCCGGGGCCTCAGCTCAGCCCCCGAGGCTACACCTTC	CASSPPGPQLSPRGYTF
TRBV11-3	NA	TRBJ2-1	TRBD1	TGTGCCAGCAGCCTCGGAGGACAGGGGGCGAAGCAGTTCTTC	CASSLGGQGAKQFF
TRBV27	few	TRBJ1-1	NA	TGTGCCAGCAGTTTCTCCTTGGGTGACACTGAAGCTTTCTTT	CASSFSLGDTEAFF
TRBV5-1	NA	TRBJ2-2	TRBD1	TGCGCCAGCAGCCGGACAGGGGAGTCCGGGGAGCTGTTTTTT	CASSRTGESGELFF
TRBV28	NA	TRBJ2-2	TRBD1	TGTGCCAGCAGTTTATCCCGGGACAGCAAGGGCGGGGAGCTGTTTTTT	CASSLSRDSKGGELFF
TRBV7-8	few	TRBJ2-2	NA	TGTGCCAGCAGCTTAGCGCCCGCCGGGGAGCTGTTTTTT	CASSLAPAGELFF
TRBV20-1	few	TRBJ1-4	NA	TGCAGTGCCGGGGGGAATGAAAAACTGTTTTTT	CSAGGNEKLFF
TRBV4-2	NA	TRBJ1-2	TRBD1	TGTGCCAGCACGACGGACGTCTCAGGGGGCATGGACTATGGCTACACCTTC	CASTTDVSGGMDYGYTF
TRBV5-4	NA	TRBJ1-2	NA	TGTGCCAGCAGCCACGCCTCCGACTATGGCTACACCTTC	CASSHASDYGYTF
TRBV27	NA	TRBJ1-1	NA	TGTGCCAGCAAGAAGGGCAGGTCGACTGCTGAAGCTTTCTTT	CASKKGRSTAEAFF
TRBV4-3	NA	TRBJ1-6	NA	TGCGCCAGCAGCCAAGAGCCGGGGGCGAACTCACCCCTCCACTTT	CASSQEPGANSPLHF
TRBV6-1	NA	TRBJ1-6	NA	TGTGCCAGCAGTGAACTGGATTCACCCCTCCACTTT	CASSELDSPLHF
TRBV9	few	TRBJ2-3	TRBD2	TGTGCCAGCAGCGTAAGGACTAGCGGGGGCCCTGAAGATACGCAGTATTTT	CASSVRTSGGPEDTQYF
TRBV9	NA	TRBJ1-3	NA	TGTGCCAGCAGCGTGGGGAGGTCTGGAAACACCATATATTTT	CASSVGRSGNTIYF
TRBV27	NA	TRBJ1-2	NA	TGTGCCAGCATTCTGAAGGACTACACCTTC	CASILKDYTF
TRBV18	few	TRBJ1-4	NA	TGTGCCAGTCGGAGGGCCAGGGGCGAAAAACTGTTTTTT	CASRRARGEKLFF
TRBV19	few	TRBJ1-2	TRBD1	TGTGCCAGTAGAGGGACAGGGGTTGACTATGGCTACACCTTC	CASRGTGVDYGYTF
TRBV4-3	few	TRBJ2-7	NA	TGCGCCAGCAGCCCCAGAGGGGGGGGCTGGGCGGTAGACGAGCAGTACTTC	CASSPRGGGWAVDEQYF
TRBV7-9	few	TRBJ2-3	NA	TGTGCCAGCAGCTTAGGGGTCCCTGCGGAGCGGGATACGCAGTATTTT	CASSLGVPAERDTQYF
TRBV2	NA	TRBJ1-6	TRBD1	TGTGCCAGCAGTGAATGGGACAGGGGTTCACCCCTCCACTTT	CASSEWDRGSPLHF
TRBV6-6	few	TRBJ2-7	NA	TGTGCCAGCAGTTTCCTGACGGGGTCCTACGAGCAGTACTTC	CASSFLTGSYEQYF
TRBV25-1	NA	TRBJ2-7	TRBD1	TGTGCCAGCAGTGAATGGACAGGGGGCGAGCAGTACTTC	CASSEWTGGEQYF
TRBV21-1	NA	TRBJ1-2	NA	TGTGCCAGCAGCAAAGACGGCAGGGCCCCCGGCTATGGCTACACCTTC	CASSKDGRAPGYGYTF
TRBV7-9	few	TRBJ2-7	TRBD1	TGTGCCAGCAGCGCCCGGGACAGGGGGGCTTCCTTC	CASSARDRGASF
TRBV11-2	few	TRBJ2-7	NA	TGTGCCAGCAGCTTGGCCTGGAGCGAGGGATACGAGCAGTACTTC	CASSLAWSEGYEQYF
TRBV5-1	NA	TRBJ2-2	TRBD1	TGCGCCAGCAGCTCCCCGGGACAGGGGGCGATAAACACCGGGGAGCTGTTTTTT	CASSSPGQGAINTGELFF
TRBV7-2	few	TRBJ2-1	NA	TGTGCCAGCAGCTTAGTGCAGACTGCGAACAATGAGCAGTTCTTC	CASSLVQTANNEQFF
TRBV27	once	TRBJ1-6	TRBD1	TGTGCCAGCAGGGCTTACAGGGGAGATTCACCCCTCCACTTT	CASRAYRGDSPLHF
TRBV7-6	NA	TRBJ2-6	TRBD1	TGTGCCAGCAGCTTATATCCTCCGACAGGGGCTGGGGCCAACGTCCTGACTTTC	CASSLYPPTGAGANVLTF
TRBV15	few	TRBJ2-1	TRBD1	TGTGCCACCAGCACCGACAGGGGGGTCTCCTACAATGAGCAGTTCTTC	CATSTDRGVSYNEQFF
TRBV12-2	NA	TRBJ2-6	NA	TGTGCAAGTCGCTTTTCGACAGGGGAAGGATCTGGGGCCAACGTCCTGACTTTC	CASRFSTGEGSGANVLTF
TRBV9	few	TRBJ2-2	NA	TGTGCCAGCAGCGTTTCTGGCCAGTTGGGCACCGGGGAGCTGTTTTTT	CASSVSGQLGTGELFF
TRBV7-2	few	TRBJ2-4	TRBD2	TGTGCCAGCAGCATGACTAGCGGGGGAGACATTCAGTACTTC	CASSMTSGGDIQYF
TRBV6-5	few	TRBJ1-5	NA	TGTGCCAGCAGTTATTACGGCAGGGGAAGCAATCAGCCCCAGCATTTT	CASSYYGRGSNQPQHF
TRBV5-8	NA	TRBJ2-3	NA	TGTGCCAGCAACTTGTGGAGGGATACGCAGTATTTT	CASNLWRDTQYF
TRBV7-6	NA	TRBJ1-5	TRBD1	TGTGCCAGCAGCTTAGGGGGACAGGGGGAGAATCAGCCCCAGCATTTT	CASSLGGQGENQPQHF
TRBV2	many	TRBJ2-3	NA	TGTGCCAGCAGTGCGGATACGCAGTATTTT	CASSADTQYF
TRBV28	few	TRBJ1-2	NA	TGTGCCAGCAGGCACCCCCCTGACAGGCGTTATGGCTACACCTTC	CASRHPPDRRYGYTF
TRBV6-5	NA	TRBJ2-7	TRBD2	TGTGCCAGCAGTTACTCTGTCGGGGGGTCCTACGAGCAGTACTTC	CASSYSVGGSYEQYF
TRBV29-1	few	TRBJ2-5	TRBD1	TGCAGCGTTGAAAAACAGGGGGCGAGGGAGACCCAGTACTTC	CSVEKQGARETQYF
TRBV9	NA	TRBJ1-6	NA	TGTGCCAGCAGCGTATCCGGAGAGGGCCATAATTCACCCCTCCACTTT	CASSVSGEGHNSPLHF
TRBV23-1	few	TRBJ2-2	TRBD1	TGCGCCAGCAGTCCAAAACAGGGGGAAGGCACCGGGGAGCTGTTTTTT	CASSPKQGEGTGELFF
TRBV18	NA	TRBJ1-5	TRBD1	TGTGCCAGCTCACCAGGACAGGGTGACAATCAGCCCCAGCATTTT	CASSPGQGDNQPQHF